This T cell receptor beta chain appears in the sequencing data of a study of cytomegalovirus exposure and HLA in healthy donors. The germline V gene encodes CDR1 SEHNR and CDR2 FQNEAQ (reference sequence). The V gene lost 5 bases and the J gene lost 2 bases, with 11 bases spanning the gap. This CDR3 has 14 residues. PCR primers comprised 60 Vbeta and 13 Jbeta primers. This table comes from immunoSEQ multiplex PCR, and its TCRdb copy is limited to in-frame clones, with some not included. The profile shows 80,000 to 100,000 clones, 69% of them singletons. J is TRBJ2-3 and V is TRBV7-9; D unclear. What was sequenced was PBMCs. The receptor was isolated from a female donor in good health and CMV-seronegative. DNA for the CDR3: TGTGCCAGCAGCCGGTCCGGAGACACAGATACGCAGTATTTT. Its translation is CASSRSGDTDTQYF.